This is a list of T cell receptor beta chains from one sample in a study of T cell responses to AZD1222 COVID-19 vaccine. The assay was immunoSEQ multiplex PCR, and TCRdb's table has in-frame clones only and misses some. The sample holds 250,000 to 300,000 clones, almost 95% seen once. This specimen consisted of peripheral blood, obtained 28 days after the second AZD1222 dose. These receptors were obtained from an adult who received the AZD1222 COVID-19 vaccine. Each CDR3 is given with its conserved first and last residue. Each record gives: V gene, J gene, clone size, D gene, CDR3 DNA, CDR3 protein. A D gene is named only where the DNA matches it firmly. Where a row states a size, it is once, few, many or the class of an expanded clone; other rows omit it.

TRBV11-3	TRBJ2-3	once	TRBD2	TGTGCCAGCAGCTCCCGGGGGGGAGATACGCAGTATTTT	CASSSRGGDTQYF
TRBV20-1	TRBJ2-1	NA	TRBD2	TGCAGTGCTAGTGTAGTAGCGGGGGGTCGATGGAATGAGCAGTTCTTC	CSASVVAGGRWNEQFF
TRBV7-2	TRBJ2-1	NA	TRBD1	TGTGCCAGCAGCTTAGGGGGGTCCACAGGGGCCCTAGGGCAGTTCTTC	CASSLGGSTGALGQFF
TRBV23-1	TRBJ2-7	NA	NA	TGCGCCAGCAGTCAATCAGGTGTCCGGGGGCCGCCGGGCTACGAGCAGTACTTC	CASSQSGVRGPPGYEQYF
TRBV27	TRBJ1-6	NA	TRBD1	TGTGCCAGTACCGCCGGGACAGCCTATAATTCACCCCTCCACTTT	CASTAGTAYNSPLHF
TRBV7-6	TRBJ2-1	NA	NA	TGTGCCAGCAGCTTAGGACCCGGTCAAGACAGCCATGAGCAGTTCTTC	CASSLGPGQDSHEQFF
TRBV27	TRBJ2-5	NA	NA	TGTGCCAGCAGTTTACGTGGAGGGATTGAGACCCAGTACTTC	CASSLRGGIETQYF
TRBV30	TRBJ1-1	NA	TRBD1	TGTGCCTGGACCAAATTGACAGGGGGCACTGAAGCTTTCTTT	CAWTKLTGGTEAFF
TRBV2	TRBJ1-5	NA	NA	TGTGCCAGGAGACTTAGGCAAGGACATTTT	CARRLRQGHF
TRBV28	TRBJ2-7	few	TRBD1	TGTGCCAGCAAACGGACAGGGTCGGGCTACGAGCAGTACTTC	CASKRTGSGYEQYF
TRBV28	TRBJ1-2	NA	NA	TGTGCCAGCAGGCCGCAGGGGAACTATGGCTACACCTTC	CASRPQGNYGYTF
TRBV7-2	TRBJ1-3	NA	NA	TGTGCCAGCAGCCCCCGTAGGGGCTCTGGAAACACCATATATTTT	CASSPRRGSGNTIYF
TRBV3-1/TRBV3-2	TRBJ1-1	once	TRBD1	TGTGCCAGCAGCCAAGGGACAGGGAACACTGAAGCTTTCTTT	CASSQGTGNTEAFF
TRBV7-2	TRBJ1-6	few	TRBD1	TGTGCCAGCAGCTTCCTCAGGGGGTCACCCCTCCACTTT	CASSFLRGSPLHF
TRBV28	TRBJ1-5	NA	NA	TGTGCCAGCAGTGGGGGAAGGAGGAATCAGCCCCAGCATTTT	CASSGGRRNQPQHF
TRBV2	TRBJ1-3	NA	NA	TGTGCCACCTCCGCTGTCCTCTCTGGAAACACCATATATTTT	CATSAVLSGNTIYF
TRBV5-6	TRBJ1-2	NA	NA	TGTGCCAGCAGCTTGGGGAATTCTGGGATCCTCTATGGCTACACCTTC	CASSLGNSGILYGYTF
TRBV28	TRBJ2-5	NA	TRBD2	TGTGCCAGCAGTTTATCGGCTAGCGGAGGGACCCAGTACTTC	CASSLSASGGTQYF
TRBV19	TRBJ1-4	NA	NA	TGTGCCACTCGCGAGGTTCCCTACGAAAAACTGTTTTTT	CATREVPYEKLFF
TRBV30	TRBJ1-1	NA	NA	TGTGCCTACGGGCTGGGGTTGAACACTGAAGCTTTCTTT	CAYGLGLNTEAFF
TRBV9	TRBJ1-2	NA	TRBD1	TGTGCCAGCAGCTCGAAGGTAGGGGGCAATTATGGCTACACCTTC	CASSSKVGGNYGYTF
TRBV3-1/TRBV3-2	TRBJ1-6	once	TRBD1	TGTGCCAGCAGCCCGCAGGGGGCCAATTCACCCCTCCACTTT	CASSPQGANSPLHF
TRBV18	TRBJ1-1	few	NA	TGTGCCAGCTCGTTCGATGGTGAAGCTTTCTTT	CASSFDGEAFF
TRBV10-3	TRBJ2-7	NA	NA	TGTGCCATCTCTCCCCAGCGGAGCTCCTACGAGCAGTACTTC	CAISPQRSSYEQYF
TRBV10-3	TRBJ1-1	NA	TRBD1	TGTGCCCTCCGGACAGGCGGGGACACTGAAGCTTTCTTT	CALRTGGDTEAFF
TRBV21-1	TRBJ2-7	NA	NA	TGTGCCAGCAGCAAAGAGGAGGAAGGACTCCTCTCCTACGAGCAGTACTTC	CASSKEEEGLLSYEQYF
TRBV28	TRBJ2-7	NA	NA	TGTGCCAGCAGTTTGGGCACCCGGGCCTACGAGCAGTACTTC	CASSLGTRAYEQYF
TRBV7-3	TRBJ2-3	NA	TRBD2	TGTGCCAGCAGCTTATGGGGCCTAGCGGGCACAGATACGCAGTATTTT	CASSLWGLAGTDTQYF
TRBV2	TRBJ1-2	NA	NA	TGTGCCAGCACCGAGGGCCCTATTGGTGGCTACACCTTC	CASTEGPIGGYTF
TRBV7-8	TRBJ1-1	NA	TRBD1	TGTGCCAGCAGCTTATCTACAGGGGGCAGGACTGAAGCTTTCTTT	CASSLSTGGRTEAFF
TRBV5-1	TRBJ1-3	NA	TRBD1	TGCGCCAGCAGCTTGGGGCAGGGGGACTCCCTCTCTGGAAACACCATATATTTT	CASSLGQGDSLSGNTIYF
TRBV3-1/TRBV3-2	TRBJ1-2	NA	TRBD1	TGTGCCAGCACCCAGGGGGGAAGGGGTAACTATGGCTACACCTTC	CASTQGGRGNYGYTF
TRBV30	TRBJ2-7	few	NA	TGTGCCTGGAGCCGAGGACACCGGGCGTCCGAGCAGTACTTC	CAWSRGHRASEQYF
TRBV10-3	TRBJ2-7	once	NA	TGTGCCATCAGGCTGGGAGGGACAGGAAAATCCTACGAGCAGTACTTC	CAIRLGGTGKSYEQYF
TRBV2	TRBJ2-7	NA	TRBD1	TGTGCCAGCAGTCCAGACAGGGGGATCTCCTACGAGCAGTACTTC	CASSPDRGISYEQYF